These T cell receptor beta chains were read from a single sample in a study of T cells expressing NK-cell markers. TCRdb re-called the 5' RACE reads and gives one entry per CDR3 protein, without DNA. The table lists 500,000 or so distinct CDR3 sequences. The sequenced sample consisted of blood T cells: a sorted CD56 or NKG2C T cell subset, CD4+ or CD8+ T cells, or bulk PBMC T cells (not recorded which). These receptor sequences come from a man aged 18 to 35 in good health. The CDR3 runs from the conserved cysteine through the conserved F or W.

v_call	j_call	cdr3_aa
TRBV9	TRBJ2-1	CASSTSDGEQFF
TRBV12-3/TRBV12-4	TRBJ2-7	CASRHPRGGSYEQYF
TRBV3-1	TRBJ2-7	CASRGTSGDYEQYF
TRBV7-8	TRBJ2-3	CASSTAGASGNTQYF
TRBV6-5	TRBJ2-3	CASSYSRDRGRSDTQYF
TRBV12-3/TRBV12-4	TRBJ2-1	CASTLQPGLVGNEQFF
TRBV19	TRBJ2-1	CASSWGGLNDEQFF
TRBV4-1	TRBJ2-1	CASMLGEGYYNEQFF
TRBV20-1	TRBJ2-7	CSAPGLAGVVYEQYF
TRBV6-2/TRBV6-3	TRBJ1-5	CASTGTGSRSNQPQHF
TRBV29-1	TRBJ2-1	CSVEVSYLNEQFF
TRBV29-1	TRBJ1-1	CSVVDSGHTEAFF
TRBV28	TRBJ2-7	CASSPNMGQYF
TRBV18	TRBJ2-3	CASSPGGAKEADTQYF
TRBV25-1	TRBJ2-1	CASSVTGRNNEQFF
TRBV10-3	TRBJ2-2	CAISERDTRAGELFF
TRBV10-2	TRBJ2-1	CASSDFSGGYNEQFF
TRBV18	TRBJ1-5	CASSPSPSGGNQPQHF
TRBV7-3	TRBJ2-1	CASSLEGLGRSEQFF
TRBV10-3	TRBJ1-1	CAMSRGNQAFF
TRBV12-3/TRBV12-4	TRBJ1-5	CASSLALGQGANQPQHF
TRBV30	TRBJ2-3	CAWSKSGELHTQYF
TRBV11-2	TRBJ2-5	CASKNSGAPTQYF
TRBV12-3/TRBV12-4	TRBJ2-1	CASSLVGRASYEQFF
TRBV28	TRBJ2-7	CASIQKPGLGEQYF
TRBV7-2	TRBJ2-3	CASSLPSGTTDTQYF
TRBV5-1	TRBJ2-5	CASSLALRTEETQYF
TRBV4-1	TRBJ2-2	CASSQVGISTGELFF
TRBV14	TRBJ1-1	CASSQDLSGSPFF
TRBV19	TRBJ1-1	CASNEGNTEAFF
TRBV4-2	TRBJ1-3	CASSQDLGGRGLGNTIYF
TRBV19	TRBJ2-2	CALGGTNTGELFF
TRBV6-5	TRBJ2-7	CASSPRGARQYF
TRBV5-1	TRBJ2-1	CASSSGTHGNNEQFF
TRBV4-3	TRBJ2-6	CASTEQLAGANVLTF
TRBV15	TRBJ2-7	CATSIDLRRDYEQYF
TRBV6-2/TRBV6-3	TRBJ2-1	CASLTLAGPYNEQFF
TRBV3-1	TRBJ2-1	CASSQERLAGDNEQFF
TRBV11-2	TRBJ2-1	CASSFSTDRDRGRNEQFF
TRBV4-2	TRBJ1-5	CASSQVADRARNQPQHF
TRBV27	TRBJ2-7	CASSLGTSGSEQYF
TRBV7-2	TRBJ2-5	CASSLSPSGAGETQYF
TRBV10-3	TRBJ2-5	CAIRDGLAGVETQYF